One and the same sample provided the 20 T cell receptor beta chains below, sequenced in a study of T cell responses to AZD1222 COVID-19 vaccine. TCRdb's copy holds only in-frame clones and misses some; the assay was immunoSEQ multiplex PCR. The repertoire consists of 130,000 or so clones, with around 89% occurring once and the leading ten covering over 8.5%. The source was peripheral blood, collected on day 0 of MenACWY control vaccination. Every receptor here comes from an adult in good health.

This clone was detected many times. It may be a read error: a sequence one base away is much more abundant. The genes are TRBV4-3 and TRBJ2-1, with D perhaps TRBD2 (5 bases). The CDR3 totals 14 residues. Looked up from germline, CDR1 is LGHNA and CDR2 is YSLEER. DNA of the CDR3: TGCGCCCGCAGCCCCCGGGGTAGCTCAAATGAGCAGTTCTTC. The encoded protein is CARSPRGSSNEQFF.

The J gene is TRBJ2-3, the V gene TRBV19; the D is unclear. This CDR3 contains 13 residues. Germline-derived CDR1 and CDR2 are LNHDA and SQIVND (reference sequence). V lost 6 bases to trimming and J lost 0 bases, with 7 bases between them. In DNA, the CDR3 is TGTGCCAGTAGCGTTATCAGCACAGATACGCAGTATTTT. This sequence encodes CASSVISTDTQYF.

This chain connects TRBV11-2 to TRBJ2-1; no definite D call. The CDR3 loop spans 14 amino acids. Germline values: CDR1 SGHAT, CDR2 FQNNGV. Trimming shortened V by 3 bases and J by 4 bases, and 10 bases separated the two germline ends. The DNA for the CDR3 is TGTGCCAGCAGCTTCCAAGGTGATTACAATGAGCAGTTCTTC. Its translation: CASSFQGDYNEQFF.

The rearrangement links TRBV3-1 (or the pseudogene TRBV3-2) to TRBJ1-1; D gene uncertain. V was pared by 1 base and J by 7 bases, with 7 bases between. The CDR3 spans 12 residues. In germline, CDR1 is LGHDT, CDR2 YNNKEL (reference sequence). CDR3 region: CASSQVAGEAFF. In DNA, the CDR3 is TGTGCCAGCAGCCAAGTCGCGGGTGAAGCTTTCTTT.

This clone showed up just once. The chain uses TRBV30 and TRBJ1-1; D perhaps matches TRBD1 (6 bases). Germline CDR1 and CDR2: GTSNPN and SVGIG (reference sequence). The CDR3 runs to 13 residues. Trimming left V 2 bases short and J 5 bases short, with 12 bases between. CDR3 amino acids: CAWSQGGGTEAFF. DNA of the CDR3: TGTGCCTGGAGTCAGGGAGGGGGAACTGAAGCTTTCTTT.

V and J are TRBV5-4 and TRBJ2-1; 9 bases are shared with TRBD1. CDR1 and CDR2 from the germline V gene are SGHNT and YYREEE (reference sequence). The CDR3 has 16 residues. V lost 2 bases, J lost 0 bases, and 3 bases stayed unmatched. The CDR3 DNA reads as TGTGCCAGCAGCTTAGGACAGGGGTACTCCTACAATGAGCAGTTCTTC. It translates to CASSLGQGYSYNEQFF. The full variable domain, its missing parts supplied by reference TRBV5-4 and TRBJ2-1, is ETGVTQSPTHLIKTRGQQVTLRCSSQSGHNTVSWYQQALGQGPQFIFQYYREEENGRGNFPPRFSGLQFPNYSSELNVNALELDDSALYLCASSLGQGYSYNEQFFGPGTRLTVL.

J is TRBJ2-5 and V is TRBV6-2 or TRBV6-3; tentative D call: TRBD2 (6 bases). Germline-derived CDR1 and CDR2 are MNHEY and SVGEGT. Trimming cost V 2 bases and J 0 bases, with 10 bases left between them. The CDR3 is 15 residues long. This CDR3 is CASSYGGFDQETQYF. CDR3 DNA sequence: TGTGCCAGCAGTTACGGAGGGTTTGACCAAGAGACCCAGTACTTC.

The chain joins TRBV3-1 (or the pseudogene TRBV3-2) to TRBJ1-2; 7 nucleotides align to TRBD1. Trimming cost V 4 bases and J 5 bases; bases outside gene matches: 4. The CDR3 spans 13 residues. CDR1 is LGHDT and CDR2 is YNNKEL in the germline V gene (reference sequence). Here the CDR3 DNA reads TGTGCCAGCAGCCTCAAACAGGGGTATGGCTACACCTTC. This gives the protein CASSLKQGYGYTF.

The chain's CDR3 is CASSGGRSSYNSPLHF. The DNA for the CDR3 is TGTGCCAGCAGTGGGGGGAGGAGCTCCTATAATTCACCCCTCCACTTT. The chain links TRBV6-1 to TRBJ1-6, with D perhaps TRBD1 (5 bases). V was shortened by 4 bases and J by 0 bases, with 10 bases between the two germline ends. CDR1 is MNHNS, CDR2 SASEGT, per germline. The CDR3 extends over 16 amino acids.

CDR3 loop: CAWSPGTGSPPLHF. CDR3 in DNA: TGTGCCTGGAGTCCCGGGACAGGGAGTCCACCCCTCCACTTT. The chain uses TRBV30 and TRBJ1-6; the match to TRBD1 covers 9 bases. The CDR3 totals 14 residues. The J segment lost 11 bases and the V segment lost 2 bases, leaving 7 bases of the junction unmatched. Per germline, CDR1 GTSNPN and CDR2 SVGIG (reference sequence).

This clone was recorded once. J is TRBJ2-2 and V is TRBV5-1; TRBD2 aligns across 10 bases. Germline CDR1 and CDR2: SGHRS and YFSETQ. This CDR3 spans 18 amino acids. V gave up 0 bases and J gave up 4 bases; unmatched junction bases: 9. This CDR3 is CASSLVTPSGRITGELFF. Written as DNA, the CDR3 is TGCGCCAGCAGCTTGGTTACCCCTAGCGGGAGAATCACCGGGGAGCTGTTTTTT.

The chain joins TRBV9 to TRBJ2-7, with 7 bases lining up with TRBD1. The CDR3 runs 15 residues. Germline CDR1 is SGDLS and CDR2 is YYNGEE. V lost 0 bases to trimming and J lost 2 bases; unmatched junction nucleotides: 5. CDR3 loop: CASSVGGTVPYEQYF. The DNA for the CDR3 is TGTGCCAGCAGCGTAGGTGGGACAGTGCCCTACGAGCAGTACTTC.

The chain combines TRBV1 with TRBJ1-1; whether TRBD1, the table's D call, matches the DNA was not checked. TRBV1 is flagged as a pseudogene. CDR3 length: 15 amino acids. The DNA for the CDR3 is TGCACCAGCAGCGCTCGACAGGTGCTGAACACTGAAGCTTTCTTT. Its protein is CTSSARQVLNTEAFF.

The chain joins TRBV5-1 to TRBJ1-4, with D perhaps matching TRBD1 (6 bases). V gave up 4 bases and J gave up 0 bases, with 13 bases separating them. Germline CDR1 and CDR2: SGHRS and YFSETQ. The CDR3 consists of 16 residues. In nucleotides, the CDR3 is TGCGCCAGCAGCAATACAGGACAGACAACTAATGAAAAACTGTTTTTT. Translated, it gives CASSNTGQTTNEKLFF.

To note about this clone: A clone one base away is much larger, so this may be a read error. The V gene is TRBV12-3 or TRBV12-4, the J gene TRBJ2-7, with D possibly TRBD2 on 6 matching bases. The CDR3 extends over 13 amino acids. V shed 6 bases and J shed 0 bases, with 9 bases lying between them. Here the CDR3 DNA reads TGTGCCAGCAGCCCGGGACTCTCCTACGAGCAGTACTTC. It translates to CASSPGLSYEQYF.

The chain recombines TRBV7-9 with TRBJ2-7; 13 bases fit TRBD2. The ends lost 8 bases at V and 5 bases at J; junction bases unmatched: 18. This CDR3 is 18 amino acids long. Germline lookup yields CDR1 SEHNR and CDR2 FQNEAQ (reference sequence). The CDR3 region is CASPRTSGSPTTFHEQYF. CDR3 coding DNA: TGTGCCAGCCCAAGGACTAGCGGGAGTCCTACGACCTTCCACGAGCAGTACTTC.

The chain joins TRBV6-4 to TRBJ1-2, with D uncertain. The V gene's germline CDR1 is MRHNA and CDR2 SNTAGT. Trimming stripped 2 bases from V and 4 bases from J, with 11 bases between. The CDR3 has 14 amino acids. The CDR3 coding sequence is TGTGCCAGCAGTGACAACAACATGGGCTATGGCTACACCTTC. Its protein product is CASSDNNMGYGYTF.

The chain recombines TRBV27 with TRBJ1-3; D is unclear. Trimming left V 3 bases short and J 3 bases short, with 6 bases between. The germline V gene encodes CDR1 MNHEY and CDR2 SMNVEV (reference sequence). The CDR3 totals 13 residues. The CDR3, as DNA: TGTGCCAGCAGTTTCGATGGTGGAAACACCATATATTTT. This sequence encodes CASSFDGGNTIYF.

The chain links TRBV4-2 to TRBJ1-3; 10 nucleotides match TRBD1. Germline CDR1 and CDR2: LGHNA and YNFKEQ. The CDR3 runs 16 residues. The V segment lost 1 base and the J segment 4 bases; nucleotides outside the gene matches: 4. This chain's CDR3 is CASSQGQGAQGNTIYF. CDR3 bases: TGTGCCAGCAGCCAAGGACAGGGGGCACAAGGAAACACCATATATTTT.

The chain combines TRBV7-2 with TRBJ1-4; D perhaps matches TRBD1 (5 bases). Trimming took 5 bases from V and 6 from J, leaving 10 bases between them. The germline V gene encodes CDR1 SGHTA and CDR2 FQGNSA. The CDR3 has 13 residues. CDR3 sequence (DNA): TGTGCCAGCAGCCGAGGGGCGGATGAAAAACTGTTTTTT. It codes for CASSRGADEKLFF.